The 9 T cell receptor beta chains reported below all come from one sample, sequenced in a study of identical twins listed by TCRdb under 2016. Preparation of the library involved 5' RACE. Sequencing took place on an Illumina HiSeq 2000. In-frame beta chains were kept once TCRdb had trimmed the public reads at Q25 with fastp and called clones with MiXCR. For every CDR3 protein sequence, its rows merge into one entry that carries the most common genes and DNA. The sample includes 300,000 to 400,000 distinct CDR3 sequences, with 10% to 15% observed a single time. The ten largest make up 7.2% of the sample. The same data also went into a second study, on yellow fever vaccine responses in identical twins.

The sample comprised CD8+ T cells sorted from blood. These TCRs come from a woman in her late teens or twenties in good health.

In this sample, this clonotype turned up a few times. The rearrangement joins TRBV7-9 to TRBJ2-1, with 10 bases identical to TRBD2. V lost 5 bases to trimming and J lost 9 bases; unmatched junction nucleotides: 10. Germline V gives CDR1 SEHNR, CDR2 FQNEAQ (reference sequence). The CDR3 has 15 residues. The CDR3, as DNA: TGTGCCAGCAGCCCAAGCGGGGGGGCGGTCGGTGAGCAGTTCTTC. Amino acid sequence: CASSPSGGAVGEQFF. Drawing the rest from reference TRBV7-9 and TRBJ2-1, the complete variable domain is DTGVSQNPRHKITKRGQNVTFRCDPISEHNRLYWYRQTLGQGPEFLTYFQNEAQLEKSRLLSDRFSAERPKGSFSTLEIQRTEQGDSAMYLCASSPSGGAVGEQFFGPGTRLTVL.

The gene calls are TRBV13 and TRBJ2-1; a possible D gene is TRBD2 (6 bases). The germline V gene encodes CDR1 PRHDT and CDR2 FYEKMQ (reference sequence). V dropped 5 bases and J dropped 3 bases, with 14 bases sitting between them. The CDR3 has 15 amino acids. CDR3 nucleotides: TGTGCCAGCAGCCTCCGGGACTCGGGCTACAATGAGCAGTTCTTC. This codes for CASSLRDSGYNEQFF.

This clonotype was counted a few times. For the CDR3, the DNA is TGTGCCAGCAGCTTAGCTGCGGGGGGTGGTCGAAATTCACCCCTCCACTTT. Translation: CASSLAAGGGRNSPLHF. The V call is TRBV7-8, the J call TRBJ1-6; maybe TRBD1 (5 bases). CDR3 length: 17 amino acids. Trimming took 0 bases from V and 7 from J, leaving 16 bases between them. Germline loops: CDR1 SGHVS, CDR2 FQNEAQ.

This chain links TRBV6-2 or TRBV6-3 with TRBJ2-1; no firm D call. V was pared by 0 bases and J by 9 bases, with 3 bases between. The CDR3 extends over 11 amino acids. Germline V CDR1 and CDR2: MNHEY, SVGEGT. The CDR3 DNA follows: TGTGCCAGCAGTTACTCGACTGAGCAGTTCTTC. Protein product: CASSYSTEQFF.

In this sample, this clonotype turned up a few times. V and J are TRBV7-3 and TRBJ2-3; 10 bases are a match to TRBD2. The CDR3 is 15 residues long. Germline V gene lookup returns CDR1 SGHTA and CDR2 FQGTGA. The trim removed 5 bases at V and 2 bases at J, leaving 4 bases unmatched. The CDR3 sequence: CASSQSGGDTDTQYF. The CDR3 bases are TGTGCCAGCAGCCAAAGCGGGGGGGACACAGATACGCAGTATTTT.

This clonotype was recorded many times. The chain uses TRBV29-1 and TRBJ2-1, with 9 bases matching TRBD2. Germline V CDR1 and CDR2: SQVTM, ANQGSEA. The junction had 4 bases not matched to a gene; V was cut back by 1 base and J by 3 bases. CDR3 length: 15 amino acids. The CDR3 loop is CSVEGLAGVYNEQFF. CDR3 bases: TGCAGCGTTGAAGGGTTAGCGGGAGTCTACAATGAGCAGTTCTTC.

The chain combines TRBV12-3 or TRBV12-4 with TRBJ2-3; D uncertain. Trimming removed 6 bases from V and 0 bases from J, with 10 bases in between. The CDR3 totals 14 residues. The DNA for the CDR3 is TGTGCCAGCAGCATTATAACTAGCACAGATACGCAGTATTTT. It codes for CASSIITSTDTQYF.

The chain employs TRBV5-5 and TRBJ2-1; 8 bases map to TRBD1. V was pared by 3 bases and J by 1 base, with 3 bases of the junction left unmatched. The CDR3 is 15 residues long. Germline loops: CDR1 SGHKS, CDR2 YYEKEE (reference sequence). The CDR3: CASSSTGESYNEQFF. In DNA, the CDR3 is TGTGCCAGCAGCTCGACAGGGGAATCCTACAATGAGCAGTTCTTC.

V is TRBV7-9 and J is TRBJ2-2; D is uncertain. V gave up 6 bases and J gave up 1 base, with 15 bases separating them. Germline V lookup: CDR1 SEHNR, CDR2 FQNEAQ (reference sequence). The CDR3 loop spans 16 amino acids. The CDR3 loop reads CASRQPSNLNTGELFF. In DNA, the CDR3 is TGTGCCAGCAGACAACCCAGTAACTTGAACACCGGGGAGCTGTTTTTT.